The rows below give T cell receptor beta chains drawn from one sample of a study of cytomegalovirus exposure and HLA in healthy donors. Only in-frame clones appear in the TCRdb table, and some are missing; sequencing was by immunoSEQ multiplex PCR. Of 150,000 to 200,000 clones in the sample, more than 65% were seen once. Sample: PBMCs. These receptors were collected from a man between 18 and 35 years old in good health and CMV-seropositive. The CDR3 runs from the conserved cysteine through the conserved F or W. A D gene is named only where the DNA matches it firmly. Size values are once, few and many counts, or a class for expanded clones, and some rows have none.

CDR3	DNA	size	D	V	J
CASRPPGGQGSTDTQYF	TGTGCCAGCAGGCCCCCCGGGGGGCAGGGCAGCACAGATACGCAGTATTTT	once	NA	TRBV25-1	TRBJ2-3
CASSSLDSEQFF	TGTGCCAGCAGCTCTCTCGACAGCGAGCAGTTCTTC	NA	NA	TRBV13	TRBJ2-1
CASSLALRELETQYF	TGTGCCAGCAGCTTAGCTTTACGGGAGTTAGAGACCCAGTACTTC	NA	NA	TRBV7-6	TRBJ2-5
CASSPRGGQPQHF	TGTGCCAGCAGCCCCCGGGGGGGTCAGCCCCAGCATTTT	NA	NA	TRBV6-5	TRBJ1-5
CARNRGRETQYF	TGTGCCAGAAACAGGGGGCGAGAGACCCAGTACTTC	NA	TRBD1	TRBV19	TRBJ2-5
CAIQPTGGSAGYTF	TGTGCCATCCAACCGACAGGGGGATCGGCTGGCTACACCTTC	few	TRBD1	TRBV10-3	TRBJ1-2
CAIRTDGGQPQHF	TGTGCCATCAGGACGGACGGAGGGCAGCCCCAGCATTTT	NA	NA	TRBV10-3	TRBJ1-5
CASSEPGPIIDQPQHF	TGTGCCAGCAGTGAACCAGGTCCCATCATCGATCAGCCCCAGCATTTT	NA	NA	TRBV2	TRBJ1-5
CASTKLWTGSTEAFF	TGTGCCAGTACAAAACTTTGGACAGGGAGCACTGAAGCTTTCTTT	NA	TRBD1	TRBV19	TRBJ1-1
CAWTGQGLSPLHF	TGTGCCTGGACGGGACAGGGTCTCTCACCCCTCCACTTT	few	TRBD1	TRBV30	TRBJ1-6
CASSSQGTGELFF	TGTGCCAGCAGCTCACAGGGGACCGGGGAGCTGTTTTTT	NA	TRBD1	TRBV7-2	TRBJ2-2
CASSRGGGLPRTEQFF	TGCGCCAGCAGCAGGGGCGGGGGCTTACCCAGAACCGAGCAGTTCTTC	NA	NA	TRBV5-1	TRBJ2-1
CASRLGGSPLHF	TGTGCCAGCAGACTAGGCGGCTCACCCCTCCACTTT	once	NA	TRBV27	TRBJ1-6
CASSYDRGEGYTF	TGTGCCAGCAGTTACGACAGGGGAGAAGGCTACACCTTC	few	TRBD1	TRBV6-5	TRBJ1-2
CASQDREDSNQPQHF	TGCGCCAGCCAAGACAGGGAGGATAGCAATCAGCCCCAGCATTTT	NA	TRBD1	TRBV4-1	TRBJ1-5
CASSSRGPTGELFF	TGTGCCAGCAGCTCCAGGGGGCCCACCGGGGAGCTGTTTTTT	NA	TRBD1	TRBV11-2	TRBJ2-2
CASSYSVGVEETQYF	TGTGCCAGCAGTTACTCAGTGGGAGTGGAAGAGACCCAGTACTTC	NA	NA	TRBV6-5	TRBJ2-5
CASSPRTGEPNYGYTF	TGTGCCAGCAGCCCTCGGACAGGGGAACCTAACTATGGCTACACCTTC	NA	TRBD1	TRBV7-2	TRBJ1-2
CAWSVQPYGYTF	TGTGCCTGGAGTGTACAGCCTTATGGCTACACCTTC	once	NA	TRBV30	TRBJ1-2
CASSLDAPGVTGEQPQHF	TGTGCCAGCAGCTTAGACGCTCCCGGGGTGACCGGGGAGCAGCCCCAGCATTTT	NA	NA	TRBV11-2	TRBJ1-5
CASSQVVTGELFF	TGTGCCAGCAGCCAAGTAGTAACCGGGGAGCTGTTTTTT	NA	NA	TRBV14	TRBJ2-2
CASSEGQQETQYF	TGTGCCAGCAGTGAAGGGCAGCAAGAGACCCAGTACTTC	NA	NA	TRBV2	TRBJ2-5
CASSEHTGTGAAGANVLTF	TGTGCCAGTAGTGAGCACACCGGGACAGGGGCTGCTGGGGCCAACGTCCTGACTTTC	NA	TRBD1	TRBV19	TRBJ2-6
CAISEGGRGNTEAFF	TGTGCCATCAGTGAGGGGGGCAGGGGGAACACTGAAGCTTTCTTT	NA	NA	TRBV10-3	TRBJ1-1
CASSLQDSGANVLTF	TGTGCCAGCAGTTTACAGGATTCGGGGGCCAACGTCCTGACTTTC	once	NA	TRBV2	TRBJ2-6
CASSLNTGPNNEQFF	TGCGCCAGCAGCTTAAATACAGGGCCTAACAATGAGCAGTTCTTC	NA	NA	TRBV5-1	TRBJ2-1
CASSPGQDNYGYTF	TGCGCCAGCAGCCCGGGACAGGATAACTATGGCTACACCTTC	NA	TRBD1	TRBV5-1	TRBJ1-2
CASSEAAGAVSQHF	TGTGCCAGCAGTGAAGCCGCAGGGGCCGTTTCCCAGCATTTT	NA	NA	TRBV6-1	TRBJ1-5
CASSDGTGKFLAGRDTQYF	TGTGCCAGCAGTGACGGGACAGGGAAATTCCTAGCGGGCCGAGATACGCAGTATTTT	once	NA	TRBV6-1	TRBJ2-3
CASTWEGTTYGYTF	TGTGCCAGCACTTGGGAGGGAACGACCTATGGCTACACCTTC	few	NA	TRBV7-9	TRBJ1-2
CASSQRRGNAEAFF	TGTGCCAGCAGCCAGAGACGAGGTAACGCTGAAGCTTTCTTT	NA	NA	TRBV7-2	TRBJ1-1
CASSDGSGHGYNEQFF	TGCGCCAGCAGCGACGGTTCAGGACATGGATACAATGAGCAGTTCTTC	NA	NA	TRBV10-1	TRBJ2-1
CASSLPGQGTEAFF	TGTGCCAGCAGTCTCCCGGGACAGGGTACTGAAGCTTTCTTT	few	TRBD1	TRBV28	TRBJ1-1
CASSQGRSTSYGYTF	TGTGCCAGCTCCCAAGGGAGGAGCACATCTTATGGCTACACCTTC	NA	NA	TRBV18	TRBJ1-2
CATSRDRGTAKNIQYF	TGTGCCACCAGCAGAGATAGGGGGACAGCAAAAAACATTCAGTACTTC	NA	TRBD1	TRBV15	TRBJ2-4
CASKGGTQPQHF	TGTGCCAGTAAAGGGGGTACTCAGCCCCAGCATTTT	NA	NA	TRBV28	TRBJ1-5
CATSRGYRSPGYSPLHF	TGTGCCACCAGCAGAGGGTACAGGAGCCCCGGATATTCACCCCTCCACTTT	few	NA	TRBV15	TRBJ1-6
CASSTAGGNTEAFF	TGTGCCAGTAGTACGGCAGGGGGGAACACTGAAGCTTTCTTT	few	TRBD1	TRBV19	TRBJ1-1
CAWSQRTGGPGELFF	TGTGCCTGGAGTCAACGGACAGGGGGTCCCGGGGAGCTGTTTTTT	NA	TRBD1	TRBV30	TRBJ2-2